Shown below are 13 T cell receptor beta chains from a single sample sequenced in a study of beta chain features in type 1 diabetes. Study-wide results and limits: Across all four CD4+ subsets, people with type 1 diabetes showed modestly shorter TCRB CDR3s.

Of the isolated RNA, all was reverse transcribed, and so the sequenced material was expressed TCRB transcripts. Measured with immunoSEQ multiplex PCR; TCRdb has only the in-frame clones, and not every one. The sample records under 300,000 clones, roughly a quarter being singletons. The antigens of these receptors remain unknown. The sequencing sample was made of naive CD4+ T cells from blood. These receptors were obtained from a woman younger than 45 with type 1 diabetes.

The CDR3 sequence: CASSLFTGPGDTQYF. The DNA for the CDR3 is TGTGCCAGCAGCCTCTTTACAGGGCCGGGGGATACGCAGTATTTT. J is TRBJ2-3 and V is TRBV5-4; D possibly corresponds to TRBD1 (6 bases). V was cut by 4 bases and J by 6 bases, with 18 bases left in between. The CDR3 loop spans 15 amino acids. CDR1 and CDR2 from the germline V gene are SGHNT and YYREEE (reference sequence).

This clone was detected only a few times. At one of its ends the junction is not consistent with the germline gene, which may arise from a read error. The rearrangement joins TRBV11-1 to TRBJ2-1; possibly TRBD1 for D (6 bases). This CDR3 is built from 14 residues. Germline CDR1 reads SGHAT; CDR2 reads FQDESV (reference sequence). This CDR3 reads CASSLDRAYDEQFF. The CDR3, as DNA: TGTGCCAGCAGCTTAGACAGGGCCTACGATGAGCAGTTCTTC.

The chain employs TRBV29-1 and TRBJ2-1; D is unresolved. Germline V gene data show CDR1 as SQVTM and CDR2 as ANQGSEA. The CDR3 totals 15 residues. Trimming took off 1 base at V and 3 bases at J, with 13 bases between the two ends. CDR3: CSVEAPWQRYNEQFF. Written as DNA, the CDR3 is TGCAGCGTTGAAGCCCCGTGGCAGCGCTACAATGAGCAGTTCTTC.

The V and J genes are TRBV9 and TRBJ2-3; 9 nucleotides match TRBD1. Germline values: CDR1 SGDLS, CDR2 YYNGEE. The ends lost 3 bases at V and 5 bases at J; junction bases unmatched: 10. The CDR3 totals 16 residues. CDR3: CASSAYGTGYEDTQYF. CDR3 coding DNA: TGTGCCAGCAGCGCATACGGGACAGGGTACGAAGATACGCAGTATTTT.

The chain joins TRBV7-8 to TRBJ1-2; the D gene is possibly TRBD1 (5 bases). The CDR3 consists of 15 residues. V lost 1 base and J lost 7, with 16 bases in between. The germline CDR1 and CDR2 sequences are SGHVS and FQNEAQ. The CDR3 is CASSLGVAGLSGYTF. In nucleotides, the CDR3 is TGTGCCAGCAGCTTAGGGGTGGCAGGGTTGAGTGGCTACACCTTC.

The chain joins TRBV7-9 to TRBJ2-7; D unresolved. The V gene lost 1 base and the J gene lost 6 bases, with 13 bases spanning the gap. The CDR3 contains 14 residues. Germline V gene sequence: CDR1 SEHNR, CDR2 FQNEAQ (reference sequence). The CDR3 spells CASSLESTRTEQYF. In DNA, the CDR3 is TGTGCCAGCAGCTTAGAATCAACGCGCACCGAGCAGTACTTC.

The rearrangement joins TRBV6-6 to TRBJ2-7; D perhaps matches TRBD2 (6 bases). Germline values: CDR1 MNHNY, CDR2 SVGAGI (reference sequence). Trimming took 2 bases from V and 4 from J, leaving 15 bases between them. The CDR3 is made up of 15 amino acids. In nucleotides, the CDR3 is TGTGCCAGCAGTTACGTGGGAGGCGGGTCTTACGAGCAGTACTTC. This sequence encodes CASSYVGGGSYEQYF.

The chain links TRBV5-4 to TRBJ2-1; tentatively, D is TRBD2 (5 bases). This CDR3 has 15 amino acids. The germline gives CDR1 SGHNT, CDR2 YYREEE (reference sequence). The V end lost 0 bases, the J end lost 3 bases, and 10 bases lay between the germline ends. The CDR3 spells CASSLVGGSYNEQFF. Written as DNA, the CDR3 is TGTGCCAGCAGCTTGGTGGGTGGGAGCTACAATGAGCAGTTCTTC.

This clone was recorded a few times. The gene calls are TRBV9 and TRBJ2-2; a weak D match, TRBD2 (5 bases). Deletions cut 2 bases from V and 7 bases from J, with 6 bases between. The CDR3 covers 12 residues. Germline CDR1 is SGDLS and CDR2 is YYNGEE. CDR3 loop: CASSVGVGELFF. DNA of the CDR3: TGTGCCAGCAGCGTCGGGGTCGGGGAGCTGTTTTTT.

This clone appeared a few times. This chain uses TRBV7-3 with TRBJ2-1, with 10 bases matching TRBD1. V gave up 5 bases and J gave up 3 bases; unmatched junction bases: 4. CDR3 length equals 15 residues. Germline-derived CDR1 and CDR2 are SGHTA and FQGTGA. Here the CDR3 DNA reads TGTGCCAGCAGCCCCCGGACAGGGGGCTACAATGAGCAGTTCTTC. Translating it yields CASSPRTGGYNEQFF.

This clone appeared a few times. The CDR3 DNA sequence: TGTGCCAGCAGCCCGGGGACAGTCTATGGCTACACCTTC. Protein: CASSPGTVYGYTF. This sequence joins TRBV7-9 and TRBJ1-2, with 7 positions matching TRBD1. The CDR3 covers 13 residues. V lost 5 bases, J lost 4 bases, and 4 bases stayed unmatched. Germline V gene lookup returns CDR1 SEHNR and CDR2 FQNEAQ (reference sequence).

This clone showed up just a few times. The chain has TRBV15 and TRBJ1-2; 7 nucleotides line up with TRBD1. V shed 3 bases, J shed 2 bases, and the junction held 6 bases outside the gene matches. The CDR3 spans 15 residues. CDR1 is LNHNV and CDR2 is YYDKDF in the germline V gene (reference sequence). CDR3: CATSRGDRLNYGYTF. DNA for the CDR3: TGTGCCACCAGCAGGGGGGACAGACTCAACTATGGCTACACCTTC.

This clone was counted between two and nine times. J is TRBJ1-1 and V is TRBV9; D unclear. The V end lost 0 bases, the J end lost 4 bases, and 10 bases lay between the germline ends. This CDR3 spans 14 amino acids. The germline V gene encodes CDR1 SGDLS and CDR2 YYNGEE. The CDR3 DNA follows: TGTGCCAGCAGCGTAGCTTTGCGGGGCACTGAAGCTTTCTTT. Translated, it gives CASSVALRGTEAFF.